Below are 28 T cell receptor beta chains sequenced from a single sample in a study of blood T cell repertoires in COVID-19 (dated by TCRdb to about 2020). Library method: the immunoSEQ multiplex PCR assay. The table comes from immuneACCESS by way of TCRdb, which keeps in-frame sequences with V and J called. Part of the clones is missing from these tables; in studies checked, under half for an unresolved V gene and the rest for unknown reasons. The sample data list about 350,000 clones, and around 88% of these were observed just once. About 7% of the sample lies in the top ten. Sequenced material: peripheral blood. The receptor source for this set is a woman in her sixties or seventies with COVID-19, enrolled during active disease.

The chain has TRBV5-1 and TRBJ2-7; TRBD2 aligns across 12 bases. The CDR3 is made up of 17 amino acids. Germline CDR1 reads SGHRS; CDR2 reads YFSETQ. Losses at the gene ends were 6 bases for V and 6 bases for J; bases not matched to a gene: 16. The CDR3 region has the DNA TGCGCCAGCACCCGAGGGCCTAGCGGGGGGGATGTCTCCGAGCAGTACTTC. Translated: CASTRGPSGGDVSEQYF.

This rearrangement joins TRBV14 to TRBJ2-3; 12 nucleotides match TRBD2. The CDR3 runs 17 residues. Germline CDR1 reads SGHDN; CDR2 reads FVKESK. With 1 base clipped from V and 4 bases from J, the junction kept 6 bases outside the gene matches. CDR3 region: CASSQALAGGLADTQYF. The CDR3 bases are TGTGCCAGCAGCCAAGCACTAGCGGGGGGCCTTGCAGATACGCAGTATTTT.

The chain is built from TRBV11-3 and TRBJ2-5; 7 bases agree with TRBD1. J lost 5 bases, V lost 4 bases, and 10 bases had no gene match. The CDR3 length is 15 residues. Germline V gene sequence: CDR1 SGHNT, CDR2 YENEEA. The DNA for the CDR3 is TGTGCCAGCAGCTCCGGGACAGTCCCTCGGGAGACCCAGTACTTC. This gives the protein CASSSGTVPRETQYF.

CDR3 DNA: TGCGCCAGCAGCCATGCGGGGTACTATGGCTACACCTTC. It specifies CASSHAGYYGYTF. V and J are TRBV4-3 and TRBJ1-2; D not certain. Deletions cut 3 bases from V and 3 bases from J, with 8 bases between. The germline V gene has CDR1 LGHNA and CDR2 YSLEER. The CDR3 has 13 amino acids.

The J gene is TRBJ2-5, the V gene TRBV9; tentative D call: TRBD1 (6 bases). CDR1 and CDR2 from the germline V gene are SGDLS and YYNGEE. Between the trimmed V and J ends, which lost 0 bases and 1 base, there was a span of 10 bases. The CDR3 extends over 15 amino acids. The CDR3 sequence is CASSVGGQGQETQYF. The DNA for the CDR3 is TGTGCCAGCAGCGTAGGGGGGCAGGGCCAAGAGACCCAGTACTTC. The whole variable domain, filled in from reference TRBV9 and TRBJ2-5, reads DSGVTQTPKHLITATGQRVTLRCSPRSGDLSVYWYQQSLDQGLQFLIQYYNGEERAKGNILERFSAQQFPDLHSELNLSSLELGDSALYFCASSVGGQGQETQYFGPGTRLLVL.

The V gene is TRBV11-2, the J gene TRBJ1-5, with 11 bases matching TRBD1. The germline gives CDR1 SGHAT, CDR2 FQNNGV. This CDR3 is 15 amino acids long. V lost 3 bases to trimming and J lost 7 bases; unmatched junction nucleotides: 5. This chain's CDR3 is CASSFGTGGNQPQHF. The CDR3 nucleotides are TGTGCCAGCAGCTTCGGGACAGGGGGAAACCAGCCCCAGCATTTT.

V is TRBV28 and J is TRBJ1-3, with D possibly matching TRBD1 (5 bases). Trimming took 3 bases from V and 0 from J, leaving 12 bases between them. The germline V gene has CDR1 MDHEN and CDR2 SYDVKM. The CDR3 consists of 16 residues. This chain's CDR3 is CASSFGGAYSGNTIYF. Here the CDR3 DNA reads TGTGCCAGCAGTTTTGGAGGGGCCTACTCTGGAAACACCATATATTTT.

The V call is TRBV10-2, the J call TRBJ2-1; D gene unclear. Trimming took 7 bases from V and 0 from J, leaving 7 bases between them. Per the germline V gene, CDR1 is WSHSY and CDR2 is SAAADI. The CDR3 loop spans 13 amino acids. DNA of the CDR3: TGCGCCAGCAAACCGAGCTCCTACAATGAGCAGTTCTTC. Its protein product is CASKPSSYNEQFF.

The rearrangement links TRBV11-2 to TRBJ1-6, with D uncertain. V dropped 3 bases and J dropped 6 bases, with 6 bases sitting between them. This CDR3 has 13 amino acids. From germline, CDR1 is SGHAT and CDR2 FQNNGV. The CDR3 DNA is TGTGCCAGCAGCTTCGGAGGTAATTCACCCCTCCACTTT. The encoded protein is CASSFGGNSPLHF.

The CDR3 nucleotides read TGTGCCACCCAGGGGGAGGACACAGGGGGTGGATACACCTTC. The encoded protein is CATQGEDTGGGYTF. The V and J genes are TRBV2 and TRBJ1-2, with 8 positions matching TRBD1. This CDR3 is 14 amino acids long. Per the germline V gene, CDR1 is SNHLY and CDR2 is FYNNEI. The V and J ends lost 10 bases and 11 bases, in that order; junction bases with no gene match: 18. Filled out from reference TRBV2 and TRBJ1-2, the complete variable domain reads EPEVTQTPSHQVTQMGQEVILRCVPISNHLYFYWYRQILGQKVEFLVSFYNNEISEKSEIFDDQFSVERPDGSNFTLKIRSTKLEDSAMYFCATQGEDTGGGYTFGSGTRLTVV.

The genes are TRBV11-1 and TRBJ1-2; a weak D match, TRBD1 (5 bases). This CDR3 region has 13 residues. Deletions cut 5 bases from V and 8 bases from J, with 15 bases between. Germline V gene lookup returns CDR1 SGHAT and CDR2 FQDESV (reference sequence). The CDR3 coding sequence is TGTGCCAGCAGCCTCGATCAGGGTACCGGCTACACCTTC. Encoded protein: CASSLDQGTGYTF.

In this sample, this clone turned up once. The rearrangement links TRBV2 to TRBJ2-3; D is perhaps TRBD1 (5 bases). The CDR3 runs 13 residues. V lost 4 bases, J lost 2 bases, and 7 bases lay in between. Germline CDR1 is SNHLY and CDR2 is FYNNEI. The CDR3, as DNA: TGTGCCAGCAGTGGACAGCTCACAGATACGCAGTATTTT. This encodes CASSGQLTDTQYF.

The chain uses TRBV7-9 and TRBJ2-5; possibly TRBD2 for D (5 bases). From germline, CDR1 is SEHNR and CDR2 FQNEAQ (reference sequence). Trimming removed 4 bases at V and 2 bases at J, with 11 bases between. The CDR3 is made up of 14 amino acids. CDR3 residues: CASSYSEGQETQYF. CDR3 sequence (DNA): TGTGCCAGCAGCTACTCTGAGGGACAAGAGACCCAGTACTTC.

The chain joins TRBV6-5 to TRBJ2-7; 9 positions agree with TRBD1. The CDR3 has 16 residues. CDR1 is MNHEY and CDR2 is SVGAGI in the germline V gene. V gave up 4 bases and J gave up 5 bases; unmatched junction bases: 12. Here the CDR3 DNA reads TGTGCCAGCAGTTTCTCAGCCGGGACAGGGAGGCACGAGCAGTACTTC. Its protein product is CASSFSAGTGRHEQYF.

The gene calls are TRBV7-2 and TRBJ2-7; TRBD2 agrees at 10 bases. V lost 2 bases, J lost 2 bases, and 3 bases stayed unmatched. Germline CDR1 reads SGHTA; CDR2 reads FQGNSA. CDR3 size: 15 residues. The CDR3 here is CASSLKAGGPYEQYF. The CDR3 DNA reads as TGTGCCAGCAGCTTAAAAGCGGGGGGGCCCTACGAGCAGTACTTC.

This chain's CDR3 is CASSFQLAGSETQYF. The CDR3 bases are TGTGCCAGCAGCTTCCAACTAGCGGGCTCGGAGACCCAGTACTTC. The chain links TRBV7-2 to TRBJ2-5, with TRBD2 matching 9 bases. Germline CDR1 reads SGHTA; CDR2 reads FQGNSA. CDR3 length: 15 amino acids. J gave up 5 bases and V 3 bases, and 7 bases lay outside the gene matches.

In this sample, this clone turned up once. The rearrangement links TRBV29-1 to TRBJ1-2; 11 bases are shared with TRBD1. Trimming cost V 6 bases and J 7 bases; bases outside gene matches: 4. Germline CDR1 and CDR2: SQVTM and ANQGSEA. There are 12 residues in the CDR3. CDR3 sequence (DNA): TGCAGCGTAACCGGGACAGGGGGTGGCTACACCTTC. It specifies CSVTGTGGGYTF.

The genes are TRBV29-1 and TRBJ2-6; TRBD1 might be the D (6 bases). The V and J ends lost 6 bases and 0 bases respectively, with 12 bases between them. Germline values: CDR1 SQVTM, CDR2 ANQGSEA. This CDR3 contains 15 residues. DNA of the CDR3: TGCAGCGTCGGACAGCTCCCCTCTGGGGCCAACGTCCTGACTTTC. It yields the protein CSVGQLPSGANVLTF.

This clone was observed a single time. The genes are TRBV5-6 and TRBJ1-5, with TRBD1 matching over 7 bases. This CDR3 is 13 amino acids long. V gave up 4 bases and J gave up 7 bases; unmatched junction bases: 5. CDR1 is SGHDT, CDR2 YYEEEE, per germline. The CDR3 spells CASSADRNQPQHF. CDR3 nucleotides: TGTGCCAGCAGCGCGGACAGGAACCAGCCCCAGCATTTT.

The V call is TRBV10-2, the J call TRBJ1-1; D ambiguous. CDR1 is WSHSY, CDR2 SAAADI, per germline. V lost 4 bases, J lost 11 bases, and 14 bases lay in between. The CDR3 spans 12 residues. In DNA form, the CDR3 reads TGCGCCAGCAGTGTCGAAGGACTTAGGGCTTTCTTT. This encodes CASSVEGLRAFF.

The chain combines TRBV4-2 with TRBJ2-2, with TRBD1 identical over 9 bases. V lost 4 bases to trimming and J lost 6 bases; unmatched junction nucleotides: 12. The germline V gene encodes CDR1 LGHNA and CDR2 YNFKEQ. The CDR3 is 17 amino acids. The CDR3 sequence is CASSPQPGTGLSGELFF. CDR3 bases: TGTGCCAGCAGCCCCCAACCGGGGACAGGGCTTTCCGGGGAGCTGTTTTTT.

The V gene is TRBV7-8, the J gene TRBJ1-2, with D possibly being TRBD1 (5 bases). The CDR3 contains 16 residues. CDR1 is SGHVS and CDR2 is FQNEAQ in the germline V gene. V dropped 6 bases and J dropped 3 bases, with 20 bases sitting between them. The CDR3 reads CASSPSQARGYYGYTF. The CDR3 coding sequence is TGTGCCAGCAGTCCGAGTCAGGCGCGGGGGTACTATGGCTACACCTTC.

This clone was recorded only once. This sequence joins TRBV7-3 and TRBJ2-7; 11 bases fit TRBD2. After removal of 5 bases from V and 6 bases from J, the junction contained 12 bases not matched to a gene. CDR3 length equals 16 residues. Germline CDR1 SGHTA, CDR2 FQGTGA. CDR3 protein: CASSLSRLAGPTEQYF. The CDR3 bases are TGTGCCAGCAGCCTCTCGAGACTAGCGGGGCCGACCGAGCAGTACTTC.

J is TRBJ1-2 and V is TRBV6-4; 7 bases are shared with TRBD1. With V trimmed by 5 bases and J by 2 bases, 2 bases remained unmatched. The CDR3 spans 13 residues. Germline V gene data show CDR1 as MRHNA and CDR2 as SNTAGT. The DNA of the CDR3 is TGTGCCAGCAGTCCGACAGGGAACTATGGCTACACCTTC. Translated, it gives CASSPTGNYGYTF.

V gene TRBV12-5 combines with J gene TRBJ1-2; TRBD1 matches 10 bases. Germline V CDR1 and CDR2: LGHNT, FRNRAP. CDR3 length: 14 amino acids. With 6 bases clipped from V and 7 bases from J, the junction kept 8 bases outside the gene matches. CDR3 amino acids: CASGGDRGVGGYTF. CDR3 coding DNA: TGTGCTAGTGGAGGGGACAGGGGCGTTGGTGGCTACACCTTC.

A single count supports this clone. This chain links TRBV11-2 with TRBJ2-7, with 13 bases fitting TRBD2. V dropped 1 base and J dropped 4; count of bases not matched to a gene: 4. This CDR3 has 16 residues. Germline CDR1 SGHAT, CDR2 FQNNGV. The CDR3 DNA is TGTGCCAGCAGCTTAGGTCCGGGACTAGCGGGGTACGAGCAGTACTTC. It specifies CASSLGPGLAGYEQYF.

The rearrangement uses TRBV28 and TRBJ2-1, with TRBD1 matching 8 bases. The V and J ends lost 5 bases and 6 bases, in that order; junction bases with no gene match: 15. This CDR3 has 17 residues. CDR1 is MDHEN and CDR2 is SYDVKM in the germline V gene. CDR3 residues: CASSPSQGQGASNEQFF. The CDR3 region has the DNA TGTGCCAGCAGTCCCTCCCAAGGGCAGGGGGCCTCCAATGAGCAGTTCTTC.

This clone was seen only a few times. This chain connects TRBV4-1 to TRBJ1-5, with D possibly being TRBD1 (6 bases). This CDR3 is 16 amino acids long. The V gene's germline CDR1 is MGHRA and CDR2 YSYEKL. V shed 3 bases and J shed 3 bases, with 15 bases lying between them. CDR3 coding DNA: TGCGCCAGCAGCCAGAGACTCGGGACAACCAATCAGCCCCAGCATTTT. Translation: CASSQRLGTTNQPQHF.